These 15 T cell receptor beta chains share one sample of origin, sequenced in a study of prognosis after radiotherapy for stage I lung cancer. Amplification of TCR beta CDR3 from genomic DNA used two-round multiplex PCR. First-round PCR, the initial amplification, used primers specific to each TRBV and TRBJ gene. Using its own MiXCR run on the multiplex PCR reads, TCRdb lists one record per CDR3 protein. Altogether approximately 28,000 distinct CDR3 sequences are present, 35% to 50% being singletons, with the ten largest covering under 35%. Source: PBMCs, taken before or after stereotactic body radiation therapy (not recorded which). These TCRs come from a donor older than 45 with non-small cell lung cancer.

This clonotype was seen more than once but under ten times. The rearrangement joins TRBV19 to TRBJ1-4, with 7 bases that match TRBD1. J lost 5 bases, V lost 6 bases, and 6 bases had no gene match. The CDR3 consists of 14 residues. Germline V gene lookup returns CDR1 LNHDA and CDR2 SQIVND (reference sequence). This CDR3 reads CASSATGPNEKLFF. The CDR3 DNA sequence: TGTGCCAGTAGCGCGACAGGGCCAAATGAAAAACTGTTTTTT.

On this clonotype itself: With a much larger clone just one base away, this may be a read error. The rearrangement links TRBV12-3 or TRBV12-4 to TRBJ2-4; D possibly corresponds to TRBD1 (5 bases). V was trimmed by 7 bases and J by 2 bases, leaving 12 bases between them. The CDR3 runs to 14 residues. The chain's CDR3 is CASIYTGTKNIQYF. In DNA form, the CDR3 reads TGTGCCAGCATTTACACAGGAACCAAAAACATTCAGTACTTC.

The chain joins TRBV6-1 to TRBJ1-6, with TRBD1 as a possible D gene (5 bases). V shed 8 bases and J shed 0 bases, with 11 bases lying between them. CDR1 is MNHNS, CDR2 SASEGT, per germline. This CDR3 spans 15 amino acids. The CDR3 reads CASGAASSYNSPLHF. CDR3 coding DNA: TGTGCCAGCGGGGCGGCAAGCTCCTATAATTCACCCCTCCACTTT.

This clonotype has a single count. An end of the junction does not agree with germline; a read error may underlie this. Here the CDR3 reads CSARESRQCPRDSPLHF. The DNA for the CDR3 is TGCAGTGCTAGAGAAAGCCGACAGTGCCCTAGGGATTCGCCCCTCCACTTT. The chain has TRBV20-1 and TRBJ1-6; D may be TRBD1 (5 bases). From germline, CDR1 is DFQATT and CDR2 SNEGSKA (reference sequence). The length of the CDR3 is 17 residues.

This clonotype was counted at least ten times. The V gene is TRBV2, the J gene TRBJ1-6, with no clear D. Germline CDR1 SNHLY, CDR2 FYNNEI. The CDR3 is 12 amino acids. Trimming removed 6 bases from V and 4 bases from J, with 4 bases in between. CDR3 DNA: TGTGCCAGCAGGGCATATAATTCACCCCTCCACTTT. Its translation: CASRAYNSPLHF.

The V call is TRBV10-3, the J call TRBJ1-5; D unresolved. Trimming stripped 4 bases from V and 5 bases from J, with 6 bases between. CDR1 and CDR2 (germline): ENHRY, SYGVKD. CDR3 size: 12 residues. CDR3 amino acids: CAISAKDQPQHF. CDR3 nucleotide sequence: TGTGCCATCAGTGCGAAGGATCAGCCCCAGCATTTT.

The chain uses TRBV20-1 and TRBJ1-2, with TRBD1 matching 8 bases. V gave up 6 bases and J gave up 2 bases; unmatched junction bases: 8. This CDR3 is 14 amino acids long. Germline values: CDR1 DFQATT, CDR2 SNEGSKA (reference sequence). Here the CDR3 DNA reads TGCAGTGCCCCCCGGACAGGGAGCAACTATGGCTACACCTTC. The encoded protein is CSAPRTGSNYGYTF.

This clonotype has at least ten counts. The gene calls are TRBV7-2 and TRBJ2-1; D unresolved. Germline values: CDR1 SGHTA, CDR2 FQGNSA. V shed 1 base and J shed 6 bases, with 7 bases lying between them. CDR3 length: 13 amino acids. This chain's CDR3 is CASSLGPSNEQFF. DNA for the CDR3: TGTGCCAGCAGCTTAGGGCCTAGCAATGAGCAGTTCTTC.

This clonotype appeared many times. This chain joins TRBV30 and TRBJ2-7; TRBD2 matches at 7 bases. Germline CDR1 is GTSNPN and CDR2 is SVGIG (reference sequence). The V gene end was trimmed by 5 bases and the J gene end by 5 bases; junction bases not matched to a gene: 9. The CDR3 sequence is 13 residues long. The CDR3 is CAWDSGGSNEQYF. The CDR3, as DNA: TGTGCCTGGGATTCGGGGGGATCGAACGAGCAGTACTTC.

By share, this clonotype counts as medium-sized. J is TRBJ1-1 and V is TRBV11-2; a weak D match, TRBD1 (6 bases). Germline lookup yields CDR1 SGHAT and CDR2 FQNNGV. The CDR3 covers 13 residues. V shed 1 base and J shed 4 bases, with 7 bases lying between them. The CDR3 region has the DNA TGTGCCAGCAGCTTAGGGGGGCCCACTGAAGCTTTCTTT. Amino acids: CASSLGGPTEAFF.

The chain employs TRBV19 and TRBJ1-2; D is perhaps TRBD1 (5 bases). Germline CDR1 is LNHDA and CDR2 is SQIVND (reference sequence). There are 13 residues in the CDR3. Trimming left V 7 bases short and J 9 bases short, with 18 bases between. Written as DNA, the CDR3 is TGTGCCAGTACAGACAGTCACCCAGGGTGCTACACCTTC. Residues: CASTDSHPGCYTF.

This clonotype has ten or more counts. V is TRBV2 and J is TRBJ2-2, with 7 bases aligning to TRBD1. The CDR3 is 13 residues long. The trim removed 6 bases at V and 6 bases at J, leaving 4 bases unmatched. Germline-derived CDR1 and CDR2 are SNHLY and FYNNEI. The CDR3 coding sequence is TGTGCCAGCAGGGGGGACAGTTCCGGGGAGCTGTTTTTT. Translation: CASRGDSSGELFF.

Many counts were recorded for this clonotype. The rearrangement joins TRBV5-1 to TRBJ1-1; D is undetermined. This CDR3 is built from 13 residues. The germline V and J ends were trimmed by 1 base and 1 base, with 5 bases remaining between them. Germline CDR1 and CDR2: SGHRS and YFSETQ. The CDR3 reads CASSLTENTEAFF. Here the CDR3 DNA reads TGCGCCAGCAGCTTGACGGAGAACACTGAAGCTTTCTTT.

This clonotype has a count of ten or more. The chain recombines TRBV30 with TRBJ1-2; tentatively, D is TRBD1 (5 bases). CDR3 length: 13 amino acids. Germline loops: CDR1 GTSNPN, CDR2 SVGIG (reference sequence). V gave up 5 bases and J gave up 6 bases, with 16 bases separating them. CDR3 sequence reads: CAWGHRGSHGYTF. The CDR3 DNA reads as TGTGCCTGGGGACACCGGGGAAGTCATGGCTACACCTTC. Full variable domain (missing parts from reference TRBV30 and TRBJ1-2): SQTIHQWPATLVQPVGSPLSLECTVEGTSNPNLYWYRQAAGRGLQLLFYSVGIGQISSEVPQNLSASRPQDRQFILSSKKLLLSDSGFYLCAWGHRGSHGYTFGSGTRLTVV.

This clonotype was seen ten or more times. The chain recombines TRBV20-1 with TRBJ2-7, with D uncertain. Germline V gene sequence: CDR1 DFQATT, CDR2 SNEGSKA (reference sequence). This CDR3 contains 11 residues. V was shortened by 1 base and J by 5 bases, with 6 bases between the two germline ends. CDR3 protein: CSARAGHEQYF. In DNA, the CDR3 is TGCAGTGCTAGAGCTGGTCACGAGCAGTACTTC.